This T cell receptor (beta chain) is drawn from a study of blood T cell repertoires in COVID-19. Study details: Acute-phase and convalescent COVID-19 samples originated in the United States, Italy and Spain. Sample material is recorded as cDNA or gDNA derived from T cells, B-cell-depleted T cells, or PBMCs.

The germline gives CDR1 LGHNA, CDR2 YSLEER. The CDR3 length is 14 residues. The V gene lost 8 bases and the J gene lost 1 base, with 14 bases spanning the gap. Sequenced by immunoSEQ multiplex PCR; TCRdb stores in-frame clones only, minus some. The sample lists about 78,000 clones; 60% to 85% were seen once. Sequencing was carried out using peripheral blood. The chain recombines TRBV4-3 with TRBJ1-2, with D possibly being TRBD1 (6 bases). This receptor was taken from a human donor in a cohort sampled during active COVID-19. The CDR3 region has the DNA TGCGCCAGCCAGGACAGCCTGCTTAACTATGGCTACACCTTC. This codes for CASQDSLLNYGYTF.